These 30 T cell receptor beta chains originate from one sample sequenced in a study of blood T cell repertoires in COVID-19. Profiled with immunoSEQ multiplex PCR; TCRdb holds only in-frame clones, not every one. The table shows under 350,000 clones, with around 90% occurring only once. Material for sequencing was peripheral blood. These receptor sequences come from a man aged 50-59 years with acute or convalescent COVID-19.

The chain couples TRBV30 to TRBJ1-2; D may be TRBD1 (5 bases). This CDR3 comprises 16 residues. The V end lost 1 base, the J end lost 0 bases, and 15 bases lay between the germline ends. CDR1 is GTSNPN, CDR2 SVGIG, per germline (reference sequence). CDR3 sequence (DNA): TGTGCCTGGAGTGCCCCTGGACACCTAGCTAACTATGGCTACACCTTC. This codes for CAWSAPGHLANYGYTF.

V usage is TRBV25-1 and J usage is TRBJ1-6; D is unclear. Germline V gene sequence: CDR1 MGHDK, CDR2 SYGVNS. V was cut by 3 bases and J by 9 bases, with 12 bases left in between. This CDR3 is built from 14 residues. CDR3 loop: CASSDSGIGSPLHF. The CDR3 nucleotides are TGTGCCAGCAGTGACTCGGGGATAGGTTCACCCCTCCACTTT.

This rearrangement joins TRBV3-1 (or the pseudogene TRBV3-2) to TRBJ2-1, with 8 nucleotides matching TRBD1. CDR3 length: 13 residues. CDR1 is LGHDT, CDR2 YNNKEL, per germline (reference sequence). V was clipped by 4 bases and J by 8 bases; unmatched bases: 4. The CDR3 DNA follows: TGTGCCAGCAGCCGATCAGGGGGCGATGAGCAGTTCTTC. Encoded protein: CASSRSGGDEQFF.

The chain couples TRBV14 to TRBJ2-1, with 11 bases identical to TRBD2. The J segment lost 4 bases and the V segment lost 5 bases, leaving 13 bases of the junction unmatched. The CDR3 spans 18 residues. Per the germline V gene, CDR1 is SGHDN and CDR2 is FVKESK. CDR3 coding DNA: TGTGCCAGCAGCAGTACTAGCGGGGGTTCCTTTTTATACAATGAGCAGTTCTTC. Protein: CASSSTSGGSFLYNEQFF.

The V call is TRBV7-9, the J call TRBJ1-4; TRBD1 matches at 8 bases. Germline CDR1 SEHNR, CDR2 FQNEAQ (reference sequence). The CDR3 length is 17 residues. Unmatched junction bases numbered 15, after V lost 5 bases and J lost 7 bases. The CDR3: CASSRVPGQVSSEKLFF. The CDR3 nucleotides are TGTGCCAGCAGCCGAGTCCCGGGACAGGTTTCGAGTGAAAAACTGTTTTTT. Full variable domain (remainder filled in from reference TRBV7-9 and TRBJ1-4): DTGVSQNPRHKITKRGQNVTFRCDPISEHNRLYWYRQTLGQGPEFLTYFQNEAQLEKSRLLSDRFSAERPKGSFSTLEIQRTEQGDSAMYLCASSRVPGQVSSEKLFFGSGTQLSVL.

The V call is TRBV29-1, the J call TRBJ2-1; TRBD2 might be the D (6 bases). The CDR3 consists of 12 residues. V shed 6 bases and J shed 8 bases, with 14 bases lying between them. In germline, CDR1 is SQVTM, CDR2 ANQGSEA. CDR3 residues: CSVAPTGDEQFF. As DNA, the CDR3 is TGCAGCGTCGCCCCCACGGGGGATGAGCAGTTCTTC.

The CDR3 spells CASSSGLAGGLEYFGELFF. The CDR3 DNA sequence: TGTGCCAGCTCCTCGGGACTAGCGGGGGGGTTGGAATATTTTGGGGAGCTGTTTTTT. The chain uses TRBV7-8 and TRBJ2-2; TRBD2 agrees at 16 bases. V lost 8 bases, J lost 8 bases, and 17 bases stayed unmatched. The CDR3 runs 19 residues. The V gene's germline CDR1 is SGHVS and CDR2 FQNEAQ.

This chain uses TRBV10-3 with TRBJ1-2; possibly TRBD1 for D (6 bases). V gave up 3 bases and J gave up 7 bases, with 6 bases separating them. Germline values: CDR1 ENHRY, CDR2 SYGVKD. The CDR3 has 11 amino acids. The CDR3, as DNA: TGTGCCATCAGTGACAGGGGTGGCTACACCTTC. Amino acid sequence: CAISDRGGYTF.

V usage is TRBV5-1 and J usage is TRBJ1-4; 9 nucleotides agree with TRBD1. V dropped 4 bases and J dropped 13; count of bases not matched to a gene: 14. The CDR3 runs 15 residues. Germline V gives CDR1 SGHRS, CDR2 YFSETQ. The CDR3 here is CASSPMTGGVEGLFF. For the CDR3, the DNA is TGCGCCAGCAGCCCCATGACAGGGGGAGTGGAGGGACTGTTTTTT.

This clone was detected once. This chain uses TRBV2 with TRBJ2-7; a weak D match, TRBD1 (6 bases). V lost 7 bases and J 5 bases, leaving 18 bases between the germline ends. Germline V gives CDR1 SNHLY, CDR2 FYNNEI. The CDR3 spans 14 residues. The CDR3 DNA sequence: TGTGCCAGCAAGGGCTCGACAGGTTTTAACGAGCAGTACTTC. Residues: CASKGSTGFNEQYF.

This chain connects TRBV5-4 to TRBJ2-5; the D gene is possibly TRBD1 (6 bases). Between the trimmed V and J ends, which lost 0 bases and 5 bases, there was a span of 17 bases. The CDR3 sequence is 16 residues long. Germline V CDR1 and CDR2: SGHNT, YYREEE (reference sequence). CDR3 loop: CASSLDPGQMGETQYF. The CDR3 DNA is TGTGCCAGCAGCTTGGATCCCGGACAGATGGGGGAGACCCAGTACTTC.

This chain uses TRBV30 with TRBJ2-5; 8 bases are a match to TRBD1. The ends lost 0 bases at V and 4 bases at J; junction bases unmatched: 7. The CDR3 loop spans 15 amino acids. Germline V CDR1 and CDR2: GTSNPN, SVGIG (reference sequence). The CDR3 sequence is CAWSVQDRDGETQYF. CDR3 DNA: TGTGCCTGGAGTGTACAGGACAGGGATGGAGAGACCCAGTACTTC.

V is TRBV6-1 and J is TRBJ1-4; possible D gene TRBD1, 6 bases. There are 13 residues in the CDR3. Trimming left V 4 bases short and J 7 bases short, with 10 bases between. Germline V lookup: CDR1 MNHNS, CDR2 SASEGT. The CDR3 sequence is CASSVGAREKLFF. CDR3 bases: TGTGCCAGCAGTGTGGGGGCGCGTGAAAAACTGTTTTTT.

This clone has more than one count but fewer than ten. Here the CDR3 reads CASSLNPTMNTEAFF. The CDR3 DNA reads as TGTGCCAGCAGCTTAAATCCTACTATGAACACTGAAGCTTTCTTT. This sequence joins TRBV7-3 and TRBJ1-1; D remains ambiguous. The length of the CDR3 is 15 residues. Germline V gene data show CDR1 as SGHTA and CDR2 as FQGTGA. V was pared by 1 base and J by 0 bases, with 9 bases between.

The CDR3: CATSPNYSNQPQHF. The CDR3 nucleotides read TGTGCCACCAGCCCTAATTATAGCAATCAGCCCCAGCATTTT. The chain uses TRBV15 and TRBJ1-5; D gene ambiguous. This CDR3 has 14 amino acids. The germline CDR1 and CDR2 sequences are LNHNV and YYDKDF (reference sequence). V lost 5 bases and J lost 0, with 8 bases in between. Combining the CDR3 with reference TRBV15 and TRBJ1-5 gives the whole variable domain DAMVIQNPRYQVTQFGKPVTLSCSQTLNHNVMYWYQQKSSQAPKLLFHYYDKDFNNEADTPDNFQSRRPNTSFCFLDIRSPGLGDTAMYLCATSPNYSNQPQHFGDGTRLSIL.

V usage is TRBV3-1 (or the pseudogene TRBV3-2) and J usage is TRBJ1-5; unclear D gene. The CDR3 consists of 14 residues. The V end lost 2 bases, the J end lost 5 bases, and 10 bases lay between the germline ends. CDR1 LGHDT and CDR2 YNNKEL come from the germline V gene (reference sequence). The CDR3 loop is CASSQTGSYQPQHF. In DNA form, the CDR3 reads TGTGCCAGCAGCCAAACGGGGTCTTATCAGCCCCAGCATTTT.

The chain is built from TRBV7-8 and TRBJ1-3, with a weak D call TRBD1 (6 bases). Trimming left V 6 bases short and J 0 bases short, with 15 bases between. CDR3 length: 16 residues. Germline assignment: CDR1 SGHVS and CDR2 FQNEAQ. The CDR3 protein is CASSRTGPLSGNTIYF. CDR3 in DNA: TGTGCCAGCAGTCGTACAGGGCCACTCTCTGGAAACACCATATATTTT.

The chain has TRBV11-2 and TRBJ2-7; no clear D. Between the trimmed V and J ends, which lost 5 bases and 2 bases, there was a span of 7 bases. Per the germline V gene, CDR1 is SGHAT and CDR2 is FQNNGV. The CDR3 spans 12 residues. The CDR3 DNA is TGTGCCAGCAGCATACAGCCCTACGAGCAGTACTTC. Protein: CASSIQPYEQYF.

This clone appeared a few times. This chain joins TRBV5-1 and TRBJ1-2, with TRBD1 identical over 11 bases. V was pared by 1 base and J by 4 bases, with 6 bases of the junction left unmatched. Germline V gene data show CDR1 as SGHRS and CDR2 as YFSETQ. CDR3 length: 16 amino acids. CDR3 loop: CASSLQRTGGTYGYTF. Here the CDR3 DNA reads TGCGCCAGCAGCTTGCAACGGACAGGGGGCACCTATGGCTACACCTTC.

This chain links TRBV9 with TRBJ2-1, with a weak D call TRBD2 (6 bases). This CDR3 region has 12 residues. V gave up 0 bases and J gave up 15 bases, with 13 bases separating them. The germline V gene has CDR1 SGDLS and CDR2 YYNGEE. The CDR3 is CASSVGLADPFF. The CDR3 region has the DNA TGTGCCAGCAGCGTAGGGTTAGCGGATCCGTTCTTC.

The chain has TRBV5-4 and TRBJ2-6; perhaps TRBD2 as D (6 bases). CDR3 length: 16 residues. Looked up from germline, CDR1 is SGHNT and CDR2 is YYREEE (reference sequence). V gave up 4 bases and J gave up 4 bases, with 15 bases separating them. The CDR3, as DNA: TGTGCCAGCAGCCGATGGCGGGATTCGGGGGCCAACGTCCTGACTTTC. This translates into CASSRWRDSGANVLTF.

CDR3 sequence: CASRQDRATEAFF. The CDR3 coding sequence is TGTGCCAGCAGGCAGGACAGGGCCACTGAAGCTTTCTTT. The chain joins TRBV12-3 or TRBV12-4 to TRBJ1-1; 8 nucleotides line up with TRBD1. This CDR3 is 13 amino acids long. Germline trimming cut 6 bases from V and 4 bases from J; bases unmatched to any gene: 4.

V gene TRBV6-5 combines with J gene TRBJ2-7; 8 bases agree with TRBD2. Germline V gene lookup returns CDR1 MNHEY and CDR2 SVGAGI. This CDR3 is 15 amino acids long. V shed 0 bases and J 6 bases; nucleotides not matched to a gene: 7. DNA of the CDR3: TGTGCCAGCAGTTACTCTGCGGGGGGCTCCCCCGAGCAGTACTTC. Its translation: CASSYSAGGSPEQYF.

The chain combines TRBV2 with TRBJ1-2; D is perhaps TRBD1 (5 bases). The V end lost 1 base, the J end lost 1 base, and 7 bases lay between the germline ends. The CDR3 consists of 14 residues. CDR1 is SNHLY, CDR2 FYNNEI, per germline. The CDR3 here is CASSEGGSNYGYTF. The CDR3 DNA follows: TGTGCCAGCAGTGAAGGGGGCAGTAACTATGGCTACACCTTC.

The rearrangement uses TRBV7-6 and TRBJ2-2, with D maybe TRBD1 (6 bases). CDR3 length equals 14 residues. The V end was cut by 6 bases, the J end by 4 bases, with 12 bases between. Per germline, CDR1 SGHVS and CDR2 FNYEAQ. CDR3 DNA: TGTGCCAGCAGACTGGGACAAAGCACCGGGGAGCTGTTTTTT. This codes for CASRLGQSTGELFF.

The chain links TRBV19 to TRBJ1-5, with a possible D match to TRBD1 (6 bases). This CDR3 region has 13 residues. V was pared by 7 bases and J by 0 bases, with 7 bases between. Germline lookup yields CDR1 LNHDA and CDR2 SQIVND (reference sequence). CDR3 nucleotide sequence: TGTGCCAGTACGGACAGTAGCAATCAGCCCCAGCATTTT. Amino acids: CASTDSSNQPQHF.

CDR3: CASSVWGGLSYEQYF. The CDR3 region has the DNA TGTGCCAGCAGTGTCTGGGGGGGTTTATCCTACGAGCAGTACTTC. V is TRBV2 and J is TRBJ2-7, with 7 bases lining up with TRBD2. V gave up 4 bases and J gave up 1 base; unmatched junction bases: 7. CDR1 and CDR2 (germline): SNHLY, FYNNEI. This CDR3 spans 15 amino acids.

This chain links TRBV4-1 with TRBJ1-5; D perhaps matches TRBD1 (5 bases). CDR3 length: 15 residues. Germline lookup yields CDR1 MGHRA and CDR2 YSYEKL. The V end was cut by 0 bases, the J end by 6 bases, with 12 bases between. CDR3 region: CASSQDWGVSQPQHF. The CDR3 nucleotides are TGCGCCAGCAGCCAAGATTGGGGGGTTAGTCAGCCCCAGCATTTT.

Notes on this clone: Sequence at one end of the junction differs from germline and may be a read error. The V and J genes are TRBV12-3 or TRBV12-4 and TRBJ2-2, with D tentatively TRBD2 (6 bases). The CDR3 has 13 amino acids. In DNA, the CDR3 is TGTGCCAGCAGTGGGACCTCCATGGGGGGGCTGTTTTTT. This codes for CASSGTSMGGLFF.

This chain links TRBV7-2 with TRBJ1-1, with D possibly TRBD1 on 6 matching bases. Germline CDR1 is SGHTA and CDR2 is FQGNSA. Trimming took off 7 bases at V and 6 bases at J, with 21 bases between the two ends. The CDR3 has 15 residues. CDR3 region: CASTSQSGDTPEAFF. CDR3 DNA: TGTGCCAGCACTTCCCAGTCAGGGGACACGCCTGAAGCTTTCTTT.